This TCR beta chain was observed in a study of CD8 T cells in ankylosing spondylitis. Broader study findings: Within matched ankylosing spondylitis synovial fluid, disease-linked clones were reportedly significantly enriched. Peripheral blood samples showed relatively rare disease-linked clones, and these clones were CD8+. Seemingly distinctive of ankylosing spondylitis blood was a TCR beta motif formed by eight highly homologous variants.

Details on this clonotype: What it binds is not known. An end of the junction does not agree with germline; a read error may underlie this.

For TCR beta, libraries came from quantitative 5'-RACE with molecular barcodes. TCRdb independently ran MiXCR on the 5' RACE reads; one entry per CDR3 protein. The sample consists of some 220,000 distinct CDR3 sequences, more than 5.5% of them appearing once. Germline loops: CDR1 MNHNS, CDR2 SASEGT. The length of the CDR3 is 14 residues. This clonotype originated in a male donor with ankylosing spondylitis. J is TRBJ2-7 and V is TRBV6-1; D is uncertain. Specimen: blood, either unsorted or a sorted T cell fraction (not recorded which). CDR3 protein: CASSATGGAYERYF. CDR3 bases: TGTGCCAGCAGTGCCACCGGCGGAGCCTACGAGCGGTACTTC.